This TCR beta chain was sequenced for a study of CD8 T cells in Susac syndrome. CD8+ and CD4+ T cells taken from blood had their TCR beta sequenced. CDR1 MDHEN and CDR2 SYDVKM come from the germline V gene. The CDR3 spans 14 residues. The V end lost 7 bases, the J end lost 0 bases, and 12 bases lay between the germline ends. RNA, at about 0.45 to 1 ug, was reverse transcribed with random hexamers. The CDR3 of TCR beta was amplified by immunoSEQ multiplex PCR across 54 Vbeta and 13 Jbeta. TCRdb re-derived calls from the immunoSEQ multiplex PCR reads in MiXCR, one entry per CDR3 protein. The sample includes 110,000 to 150,000 distinct CDR3 sequences, around 94% of them seen just once.

Sequenced material: CD8+ T cells from PBMCs. The clonotype originates from a human donor in good health. The rearrangement joins TRBV28 to TRBJ1-1; D possibly corresponds to TRBD1 (6 bases). The CDR3 DNA reads as TGTGCCAGCACCCTGACAGGCATGAACACTGAAGCTTTCTTT. This gives the protein CASTLTGMNTEAFF.